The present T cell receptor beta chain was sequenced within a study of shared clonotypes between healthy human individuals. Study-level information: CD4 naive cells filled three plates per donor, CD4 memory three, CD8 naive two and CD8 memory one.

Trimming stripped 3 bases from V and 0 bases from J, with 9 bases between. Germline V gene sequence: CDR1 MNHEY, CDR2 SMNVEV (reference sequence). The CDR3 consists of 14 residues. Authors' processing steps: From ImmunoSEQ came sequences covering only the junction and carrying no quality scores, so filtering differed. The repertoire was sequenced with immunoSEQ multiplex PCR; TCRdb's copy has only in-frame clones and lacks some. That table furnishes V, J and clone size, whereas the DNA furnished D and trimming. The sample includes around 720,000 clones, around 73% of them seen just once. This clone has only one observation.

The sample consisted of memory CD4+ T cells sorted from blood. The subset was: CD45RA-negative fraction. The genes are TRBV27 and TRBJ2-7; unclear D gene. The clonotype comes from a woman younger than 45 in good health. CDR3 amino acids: CASSFNPRSYEQYF. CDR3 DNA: TGTGCCAGCAGTTTCAACCCCCGCTCCTACGAGCAGTACTTC.